This entry lists 2 T cell receptor beta chains sequenced from one sample in a study of Ad26.COV2.S vaccination and SARS-CoV-2 variants. TCRdb keeps only in-frame clones here, not all; method: immunoSEQ multiplex PCR. Of around 300,000 clones detected, 85% to 90% appear once; the ten largest clones hold about 5%. Treatment in this sample: roughly 18 received Ad26.COV2.S at low or high dose, single or two shots; about 5 received placebo; per-sample allocation not given. Vaccine and placebo recipients were sampled on day 63 after the first injection. Sequencing used peripheral blood, obtained in a trial of Ad26.COV2.S vaccine versus placebo. All receptors derive from a person aged 18-65 years who received the Ad26.COV2.S COVID-19 vaccine or a placebo.

The chain uses TRBV15 and TRBJ2-5; 8 bases match TRBD1. Germline V CDR1 and CDR2: LNHNV, YYDKDF (reference sequence). The CDR3 spans 15 residues. After removal of 1 base from V and 5 bases from J, the junction contained 6 bases not matched to a gene. CDR3 region: CATSRGAGGMETQYF. In nucleotides, the CDR3 is TGTGCCACCAGCAGAGGGGCAGGGGGCATGGAGACCCAGTACTTC. The whole variable domain, remainder taken from reference TRBV15 and TRBJ2-5, is DAMVIQNPRYQVTQFGKPVTLSCSQTLNHNVMYWYQQKSSQAPKLLFHYYDKDFNNEADTPDNFQSRRPNTSFCFLDIRSPGLGDTAMYLCATSRGAGGMETQYFGPGTRLLVL.

Worth noting for this clone: Other nucleotide sequences from this sample produce the same CDR3. The CDR3 coding sequence is TGTGCCAGCTCGACAGGGAACACTGAAGCTTTCTTT. This translates into CASSTGNTEAFF. J is TRBJ1-1 and V is TRBV19; D might be TRBD1 (6 bases). This CDR3 contains 12 residues. Germline V CDR1 and CDR2: LNHDA, SQIVND (reference sequence). The germline V and J ends were trimmed by 9 bases and 1 base, with 9 bases remaining between them.